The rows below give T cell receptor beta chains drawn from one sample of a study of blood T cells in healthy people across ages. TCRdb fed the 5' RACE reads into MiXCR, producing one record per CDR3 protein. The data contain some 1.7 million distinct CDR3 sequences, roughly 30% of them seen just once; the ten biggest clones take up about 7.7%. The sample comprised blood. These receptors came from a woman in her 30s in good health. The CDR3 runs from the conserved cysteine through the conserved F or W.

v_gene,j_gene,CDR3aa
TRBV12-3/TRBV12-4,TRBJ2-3,CASSFASTDTEYF
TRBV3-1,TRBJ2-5,CASSQDSGLAGGWAETQYF
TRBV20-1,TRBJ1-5,CSAPGDRGFSNQPQHF
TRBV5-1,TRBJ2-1,CASSFSTQNEQFF
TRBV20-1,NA,CSATSGSSYNEQYF
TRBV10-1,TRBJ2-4,CASTYQLAKNIQYF
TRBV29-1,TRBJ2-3,CSGSSKLTDTQYF
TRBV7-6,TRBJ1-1,CASGTQGFGTEAFF
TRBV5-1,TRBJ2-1,CASSILTSYNEQFF
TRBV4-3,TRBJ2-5,CASSQELQGRQTQYF
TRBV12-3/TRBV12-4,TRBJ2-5,CASSFRQGQETQYF
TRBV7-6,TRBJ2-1,CASSLVKGENIRQFF
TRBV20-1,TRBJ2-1,CSAGKTSGGYSEQFF
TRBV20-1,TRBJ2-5,CSARRLRGETQYF